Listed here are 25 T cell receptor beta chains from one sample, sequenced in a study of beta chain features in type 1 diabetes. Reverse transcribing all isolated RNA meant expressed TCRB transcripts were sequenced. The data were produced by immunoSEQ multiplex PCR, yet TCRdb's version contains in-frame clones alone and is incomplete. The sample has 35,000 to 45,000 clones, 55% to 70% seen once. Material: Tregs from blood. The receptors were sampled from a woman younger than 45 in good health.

CDR3: CATSSAQVAQGAYGYTF. CDR3 DNA: TGTGCCACCAGCTCAGCTCAGGTTGCACAGGGGGCCTATGGCTACACCTTC. V and J are TRBV15 and TRBJ1-2, with 9 bases that match TRBD1. The CDR3 is 17 amino acids. V lost 5 bases to trimming and J lost 4 bases; unmatched junction nucleotides: 14. Germline V gives CDR1 LNHNV, CDR2 YYDKDF (reference sequence).

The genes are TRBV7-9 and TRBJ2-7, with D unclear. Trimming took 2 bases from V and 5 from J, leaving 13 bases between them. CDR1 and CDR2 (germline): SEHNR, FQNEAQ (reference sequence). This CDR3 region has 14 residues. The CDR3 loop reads CASSLIGHENEQYF. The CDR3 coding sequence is TGTGCCAGCAGCTTAATTGGGCACGAGAACGAGCAGTACTTC. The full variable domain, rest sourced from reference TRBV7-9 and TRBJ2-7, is DTGVSQNPRHKITKRGQNVTFRCDPISEHNRLYWYRQTLGQGPEFLTYFQNEAQLEKSRLLSDRFSAERPKGSFSTLEIQRTEQGDSAMYLCASSLIGHENEQYFGPGTRLTVT.

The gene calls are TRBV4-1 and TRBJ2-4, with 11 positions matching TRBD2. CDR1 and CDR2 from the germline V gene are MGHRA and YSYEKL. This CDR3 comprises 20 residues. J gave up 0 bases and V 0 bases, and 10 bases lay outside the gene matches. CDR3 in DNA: TGCGCCAGCAGCCAAGAAAGTTTTGGGACTAGCGGCCTAGCCAAAAACATTCAGTACTTC. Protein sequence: CASSQESFGTSGLAKNIQYF.

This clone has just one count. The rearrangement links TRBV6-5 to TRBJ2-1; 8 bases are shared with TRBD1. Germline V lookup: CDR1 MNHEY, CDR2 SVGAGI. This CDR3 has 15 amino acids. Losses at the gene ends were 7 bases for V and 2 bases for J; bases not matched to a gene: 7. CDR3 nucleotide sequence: TGTGCCAGCATACCCACAGGGGGGCCCTACAATGAGCAGTTCTTC. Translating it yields CASIPTGGPYNEQFF.

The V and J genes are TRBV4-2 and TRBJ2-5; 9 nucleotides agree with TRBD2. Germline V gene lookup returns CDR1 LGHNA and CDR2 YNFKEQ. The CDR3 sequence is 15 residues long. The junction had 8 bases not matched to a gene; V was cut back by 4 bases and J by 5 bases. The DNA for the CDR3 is TGTGCCAGCAGCCCCTCTAGCGGGACGCGGGAGACCCAGTACTTC. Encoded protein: CASSPSSGTRETQYF.

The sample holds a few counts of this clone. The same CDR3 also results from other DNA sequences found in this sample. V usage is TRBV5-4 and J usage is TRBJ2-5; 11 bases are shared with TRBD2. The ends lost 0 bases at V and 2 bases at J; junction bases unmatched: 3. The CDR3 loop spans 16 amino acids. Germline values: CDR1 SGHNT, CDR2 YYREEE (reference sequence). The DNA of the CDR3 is TGTGCCAGCAGCTTGGGACGGACTAGCGGGCAAGAGACCCAGTACTTC. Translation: CASSLGRTSGQETQYF.

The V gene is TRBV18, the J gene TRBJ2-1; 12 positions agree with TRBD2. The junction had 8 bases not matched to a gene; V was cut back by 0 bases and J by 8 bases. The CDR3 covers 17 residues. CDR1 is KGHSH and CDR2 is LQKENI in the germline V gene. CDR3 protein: CASSPPSLAGGPHEQFF. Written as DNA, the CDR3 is TGTGCCAGCTCACCACCGTCTCTAGCGGGAGGGCCCCATGAGCAGTTCTTC. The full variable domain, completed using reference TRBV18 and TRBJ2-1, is NAGVMQNPRHLVRRRGQEARLRCSPMKGHSHVYWYRQLPEEGLKFMVYLQKENIIDESGMPKERFSAEFPKEGPSILRIQQVVRGDSAAYFCASSPPSLAGGPHEQFFGPGTRLTVL.

The CDR3: CASSPNRGRSYEQYF. DNA of the CDR3: TGTGCCAGCAGCCCGAACAGGGGGAGGTCCTACGAGCAGTACTTC. The chain has TRBV7-8 and TRBJ2-7; TRBD1 matches at 8 bases. V lost 5 bases and J lost 1; bases outside the gene matches: 7. Germline lookup yields CDR1 SGHVS and CDR2 FQNEAQ. There are 15 residues in the CDR3. The whole variable domain, filled in from reference TRBV7-8 and TRBJ2-7, reads GAGVSQSPRYKVAKRGQDVALRCDPISGHVSLFWYQQALGQGPEFLTYFQNEAQLDKSGLPSDRFFAERPEGSVSTLKIQRTQQEDSAVYLCASSPNRGRSYEQYFGPGTRLTVT.

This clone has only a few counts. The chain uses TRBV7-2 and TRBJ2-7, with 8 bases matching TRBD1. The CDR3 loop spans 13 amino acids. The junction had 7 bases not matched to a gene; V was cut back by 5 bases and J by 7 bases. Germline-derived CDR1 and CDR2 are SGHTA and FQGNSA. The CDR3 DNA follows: TGTGCCAGCAGCCCCGGACAGGGTAGAGAGCAGTACTTC. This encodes CASSPGQGREQYF.

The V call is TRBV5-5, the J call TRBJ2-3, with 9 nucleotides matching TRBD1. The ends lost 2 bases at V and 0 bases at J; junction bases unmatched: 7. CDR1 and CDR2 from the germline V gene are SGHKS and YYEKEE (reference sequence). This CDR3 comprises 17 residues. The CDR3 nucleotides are TGTGCCAGCAGCTTCCGGGACAGGGCAACGAGCACAGATACGCAGTATTTT. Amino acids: CASSFRDRATSTDTQYF.

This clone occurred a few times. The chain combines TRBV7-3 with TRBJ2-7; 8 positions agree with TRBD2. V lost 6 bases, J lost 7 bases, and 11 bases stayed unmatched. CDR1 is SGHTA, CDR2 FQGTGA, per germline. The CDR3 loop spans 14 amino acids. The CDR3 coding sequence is TGTGCCAGCAGTATAGCGGGAACGGAGGGGGAGCAGTACTTC. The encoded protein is CASSIAGTEGEQYF.

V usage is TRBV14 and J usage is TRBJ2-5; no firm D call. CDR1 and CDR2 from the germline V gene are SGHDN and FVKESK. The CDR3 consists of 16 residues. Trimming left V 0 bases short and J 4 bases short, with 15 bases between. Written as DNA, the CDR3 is TGTGCCAGCAGCCAAGATCGAAGCCACACGGGAGAGACCCAGTACTTC. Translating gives CASSQDRSHTGETQYF.

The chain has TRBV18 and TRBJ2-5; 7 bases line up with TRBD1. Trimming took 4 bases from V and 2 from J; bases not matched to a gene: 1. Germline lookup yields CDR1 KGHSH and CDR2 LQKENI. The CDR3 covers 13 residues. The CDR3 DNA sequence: TGTGCCAGCTCACTACAGGGGCAAGAGACCCAGTACTTC. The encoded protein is CASSLQGQETQYF.

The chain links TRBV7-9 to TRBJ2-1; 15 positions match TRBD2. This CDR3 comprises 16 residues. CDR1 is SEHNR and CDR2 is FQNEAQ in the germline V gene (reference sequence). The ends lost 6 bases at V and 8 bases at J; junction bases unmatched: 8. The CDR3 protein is CASSPGLAGGGDEQFF. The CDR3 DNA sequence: TGTGCCAGCAGTCCGGGACTAGCGGGAGGAGGTGATGAGCAGTTCTTC.

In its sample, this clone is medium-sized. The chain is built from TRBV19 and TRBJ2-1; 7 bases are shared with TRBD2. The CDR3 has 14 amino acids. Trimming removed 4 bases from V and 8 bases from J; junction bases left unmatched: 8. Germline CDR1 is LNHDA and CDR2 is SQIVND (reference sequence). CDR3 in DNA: TGTGCCAGTAGTACGACCGGGAGGTTATATGAGCAGTTCTTC. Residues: CASSTTGRLYEQFF. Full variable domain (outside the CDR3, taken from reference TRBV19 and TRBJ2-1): DGGITQSPKYLFRKEGQNVTLSCEQNLNHDAMYWYRQDPGQGLRLIYYSQIVNDFQKGDIAEGYSVSREKKESFPLTVTSAQKNPTAFYLCASSTTGRLYEQFFGPGTRLTVL.

CDR3 protein: CASSSGRGIQPQHF. The CDR3 region has the DNA TGTGCCAGCAGCTCAGGTAGGGGCATTCAGCCCCAGCATTTT. V is TRBV5-6 and J is TRBJ1-5, with D possibly matching TRBD1 (5 bases). V lost 3 bases and J lost 6, with 13 bases in between. The CDR3 runs to 14 residues. Germline values: CDR1 SGHDT, CDR2 YYEEEE. Full variable domain (rest looked up from reference TRBV5-6 and TRBJ1-5): DAGVTQSPTHLIKTRGQQVTLRCSPKSGHDTVSWYQQALGQGPQFIFQYYEEEERQRGNFPDRFSGHQFPNYSSELNVNALLLGDSALYLCASSSGRGIQPQHFGDGTRLSIL.

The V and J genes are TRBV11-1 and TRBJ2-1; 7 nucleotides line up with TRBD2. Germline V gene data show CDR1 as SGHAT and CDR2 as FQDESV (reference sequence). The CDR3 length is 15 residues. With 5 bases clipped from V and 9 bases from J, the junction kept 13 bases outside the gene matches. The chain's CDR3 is CASSQFETSTGEQFF. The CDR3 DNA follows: TGTGCCAGCAGCCAGTTTGAGACTAGCACCGGTGAGCAGTTCTTC.

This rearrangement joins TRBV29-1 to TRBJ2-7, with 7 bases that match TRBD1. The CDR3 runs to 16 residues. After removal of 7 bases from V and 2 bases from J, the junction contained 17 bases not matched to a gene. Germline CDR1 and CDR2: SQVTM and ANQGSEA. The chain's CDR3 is CSAARSVGTAAYEQYF. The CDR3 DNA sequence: TGCAGCGCTGCCCGCTCTGTTGGGACAGCGGCCTACGAGCAGTACTTC.

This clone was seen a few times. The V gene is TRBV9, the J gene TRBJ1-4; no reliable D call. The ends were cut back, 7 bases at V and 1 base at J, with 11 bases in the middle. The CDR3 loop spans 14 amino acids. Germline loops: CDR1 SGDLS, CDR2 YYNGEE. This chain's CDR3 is CASGRERTNEKLFF. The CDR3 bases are TGTGCCAGCGGGCGTGAAAGAACTAATGAAAAACTGTTTTTT.

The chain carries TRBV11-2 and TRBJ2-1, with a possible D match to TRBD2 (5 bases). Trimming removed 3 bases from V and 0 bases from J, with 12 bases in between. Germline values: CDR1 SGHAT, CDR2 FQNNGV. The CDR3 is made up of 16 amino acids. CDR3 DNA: TGTGCCAGCAGCTTGGGCGGGCAGACCTCCTACAATGAGCAGTTCTTC. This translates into CASSLGGQTSYNEQFF.

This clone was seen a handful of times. CDR3 in DNA: TGTGCCAGCAGTGCGCAAGGGCGGGGCTACAATGAGCAGTTCTTC. It specifies CASSAQGRGYNEQFF. The genes are TRBV2 and TRBJ2-1; a possible D gene is TRBD2 (6 bases). V gave up 4 bases and J gave up 3 bases, with 13 bases separating them. The CDR3 contains 15 residues. The V gene's germline CDR1 is SNHLY and CDR2 FYNNEI.

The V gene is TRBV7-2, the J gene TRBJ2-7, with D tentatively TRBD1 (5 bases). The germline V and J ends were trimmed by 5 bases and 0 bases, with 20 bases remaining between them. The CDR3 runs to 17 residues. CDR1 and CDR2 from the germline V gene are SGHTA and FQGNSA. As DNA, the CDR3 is TGTGCCAGCAGCGCTCCTCAGGGCTACAGTTCCTCCTACGAGCAGTACTTC. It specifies CASSAPQGYSSSYEQYF.

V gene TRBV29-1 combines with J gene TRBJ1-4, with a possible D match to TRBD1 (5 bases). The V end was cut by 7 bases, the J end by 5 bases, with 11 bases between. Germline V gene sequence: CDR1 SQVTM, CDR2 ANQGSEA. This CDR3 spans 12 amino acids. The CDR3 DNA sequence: TGCAGCGGTCGACAGCCAAATGAAAAACTGTTTTTT. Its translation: CSGRQPNEKLFF.

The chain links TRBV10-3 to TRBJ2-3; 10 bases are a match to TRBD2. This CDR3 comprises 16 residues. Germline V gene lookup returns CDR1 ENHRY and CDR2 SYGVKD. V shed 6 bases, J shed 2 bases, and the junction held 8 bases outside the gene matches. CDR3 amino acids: CAISALAGLFTDTQYF. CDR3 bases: TGTGCCATCAGCGCACTAGCGGGACTCTTCACAGATACGCAGTATTTT.

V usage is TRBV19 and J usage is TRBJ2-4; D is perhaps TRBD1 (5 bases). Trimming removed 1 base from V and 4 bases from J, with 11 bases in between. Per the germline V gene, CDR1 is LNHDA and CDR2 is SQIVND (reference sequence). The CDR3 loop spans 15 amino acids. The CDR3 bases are TGTGCCAGTAGTATAGCTGGGAAGGGGAAAAACATTCAGTACTTC. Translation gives CASSIAGKGKNIQYF.